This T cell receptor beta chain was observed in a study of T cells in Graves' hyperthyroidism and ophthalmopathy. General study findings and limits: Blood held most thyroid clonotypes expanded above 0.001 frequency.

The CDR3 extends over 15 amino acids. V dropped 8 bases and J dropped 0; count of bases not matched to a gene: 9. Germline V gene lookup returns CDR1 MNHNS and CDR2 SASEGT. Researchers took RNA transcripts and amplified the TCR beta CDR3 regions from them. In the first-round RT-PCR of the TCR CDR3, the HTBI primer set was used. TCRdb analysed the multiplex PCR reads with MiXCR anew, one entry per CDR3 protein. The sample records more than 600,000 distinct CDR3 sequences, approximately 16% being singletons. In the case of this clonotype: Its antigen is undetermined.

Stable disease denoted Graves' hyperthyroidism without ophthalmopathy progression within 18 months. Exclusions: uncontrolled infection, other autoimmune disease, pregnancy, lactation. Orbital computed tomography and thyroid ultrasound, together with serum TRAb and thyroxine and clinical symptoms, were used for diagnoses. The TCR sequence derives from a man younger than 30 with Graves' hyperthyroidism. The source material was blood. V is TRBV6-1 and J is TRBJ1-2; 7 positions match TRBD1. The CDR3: CASGPQGRANYGYTF. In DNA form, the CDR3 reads TGTGCCAGCGGACCACAGGGGAGAGCTAACTATGGCTACACCTTC.